A single sample gave rise to the 15 T cell receptor beta chains below, sequenced in a study of long-term antiretroviral therapy in people with HIV. This was the immunoSEQ v3.0 assay at survey level. Using immunoSEQ multiplex PCR, the repertoire was profiled, and TCRdb retains in-frame clones only, with some absent. The sample lists approximately 45,000 clones; about 89% were seen once. The sequenced sample was unsorted PBMCs, obtained 0.1 years before starting antiretroviral therapy. The receptors shown here come from a woman in her forties or fifties with HIV.

The chain combines TRBV6-4 with TRBJ2-1; D assignment may be TRBD1 or TRBD2 (5 bases each). Germline V gives CDR1 MRHNA, CDR2 SNTAGT. V gave up 8 bases and J gave up 10 bases, with 18 bases separating them. The CDR3 has 13 residues. CDR3 amino acids: CASVRKHRDEQFF. CDR3 nucleotides: TGTGCCAGCGTCAGAAAGCATCGGGACGAGCAGTTCTTC.

This clone has just one count. The chain carries TRBV6-5 and TRBJ1-1; maybe TRBD1 (6 bases). Germline CDR1 and CDR2: MNHEY and SVGAGI. Trimming stripped 5 bases from V and 0 bases from J, with 7 bases between. The CDR3 has 13 amino acids. CDR3 bases: TGTGCCAGCAGTCGACAGGTGAACACTGAAGCTTTCTTT. Translated: CASSRQVNTEAFF.

This clone turned up a few times. The rearrangement links TRBV6-1 to TRBJ1-6; no definite D call. Germline-derived CDR1 and CDR2 are MNHNS and SASEGT. V was cut by 7 bases and J by 7 bases, with 11 bases left in between. This CDR3 spans 13 amino acids. CDR3 sequence (DNA): TGTGCCAGCACGGAAAGGGTGAATTCACCCCTCCACTTT. This codes for CASTERVNSPLHF.

This clone was counted a few times. This chain joins TRBV5-4 and TRBJ2-7; D possibly matches TRBD1 or TRBD2 (6 bases each). There are 15 residues in the CDR3. Germline CDR1 SGHNT, CDR2 YYREEE (reference sequence). Trimming took off 5 bases at V and 1 base at J, with 16 bases between the two ends. CDR3 in DNA: TGTGCCAGCAGTTATGCCAGGGGAGGATCCTACGAGCAGTACTTC. Translation: CASSYARGGSYEQYF. The complete variable domain, with remaining parts taken from reference TRBV5-4 and TRBJ2-7, reads ETGVTQSPTHLIKTRGQQVTLRCSSQSGHNTVSWYQQALGQGPQFIFQYYREEENGRGNFPPRFSGLQFPNYSSELNVNALELDDSALYLCASSYARGGSYEQYFGPGTRLTVT.

This chain joins TRBV19 and TRBJ1-4, with D perhaps TRBD1 (6 bases). V lost 3 bases to trimming and J lost 4 bases, with 9 bases between them. The CDR3 loop spans 14 amino acids. Germline CDR1 is LNHDA and CDR2 is SQIVND (reference sequence). The DNA for the CDR3 is TGTGCCAGTAGTATGGGGGCTAATAATGAAAAACTGTTTTTT. It encodes CASSMGANNEKLFF.

This chain connects TRBV7-9 to TRBJ1-1; 7 nucleotides line up with TRBD1. Germline CDR1 reads SEHNR; CDR2 reads FQNEAQ (reference sequence). There are 18 residues in the CDR3. Trimming removed 5 bases from V and 5 bases from J; junction bases left unmatched: 20. The DNA of the CDR3 is TGTGCCAGCAGCCCGACAGGGTCGGGGCGTGGCTCTGGGACTGAAGCTTTCTTT. Its protein is CASSPTGSGRGSGTEAFF.

The chain uses TRBV4-1 and TRBJ1-1; 9 bases match TRBD1. The germline V gene encodes CDR1 MGHRA and CDR2 YSYEKL. V shed 0 bases and J 0 bases; nucleotides not matched to a gene: 5. The CDR3 has 17 amino acids. The CDR3 region has the DNA TGCGCCAGCAGCCAAGATCGCCGGGACAGGGTGAACACTGAAGCTTTCTTT. Translated: CASSQDRRDRVNTEAFF.

The V gene is TRBV6-6, the J gene TRBJ2-7; tentatively, D is TRBD1 (6 bases). V was clipped by 2 bases and J by 5 bases, with 10 bases between them. Germline V lookup: CDR1 MNHNY, CDR2 SVGAGI (reference sequence). The CDR3 is 13 amino acids. CDR3: CASSYRDIHEQYF. The CDR3 DNA reads as TGTGCCAGCAGTTACAGGGACATCCACGAGCAGTACTTC.

The chain has TRBV2 and TRBJ1-3; TRBD1 aligns across 11 bases. Germline lookup yields CDR1 SNHLY and CDR2 FYNNEI. The CDR3 sequence is 17 residues long. The V segment lost 6 bases and the J segment 0 bases; nucleotides outside the gene matches: 7. As DNA, the CDR3 is TGTGCCAGCAGCGGGACAGGGGGAAGGAGCTCTGGAAACACCATATATTTT. Amino acids: CASSGTGGRSSGNTIYF.

In the case of this clone: This sample also contains other DNA sequences that code for the same CDR3. This chain connects TRBV9 to TRBJ2-7; TRBD2 aligns across 10 bases. The length of the CDR3 is 12 residues. Germline CDR1 and CDR2: SGDLS and YYNGEE. Trimming cost V 3 bases and J 6 bases; bases outside gene matches: 0. The CDR3 sequence: CASSASGGEQYF. CDR3 bases: TGTGCCAGCAGCGCTAGCGGGGGCGAGCAGTACTTC.

The chain links TRBV5-4 to TRBJ1-1; D is ambiguous. The CDR3 loop spans 16 amino acids. Germline-derived CDR1 and CDR2 are SGHNT and YYREEE (reference sequence). The V and J ends lost 2 bases and 2 bases respectively, with 16 bases between them. CDR3 sequence reads: CASSLGLGFRNTEAFF. CDR3 coding DNA: TGTGCCAGCAGCTTAGGTCTCGGATTCCGAAACACTGAAGCTTTCTTT.

V usage is TRBV4-1 and J usage is TRBJ1-2; D may be TRBD1 (5 bases). In germline, CDR1 is MGHRA, CDR2 YSYEKL. The V end lost 0 bases, the J end lost 5 bases, and 10 bases lay between the germline ends. This CDR3 spans 14 amino acids. CDR3 DNA sequence: TGCGCCAGCAGCCAAGAGCAGGGAAGGTATGGCTACACCTTC. It encodes CASSQEQGRYGYTF.

CDR3 protein: CSVEDQDRGRFNEQFF. CDR3 coding DNA: TGCAGCGTTGAAGATCAGGACAGGGGCCGATTCAATGAGCAGTTCTTC. The V gene is TRBV29-1, the J gene TRBJ2-1, with TRBD1 identical over 9 bases. Germline loops: CDR1 SQVTM, CDR2 ANQGSEA. Unmatched junction bases numbered 9, after V lost 0 bases and J lost 6 bases. The CDR3 length is 16 residues.

This chain joins TRBV18 and TRBJ1-2; D not certain. V was trimmed by 8 bases and J by 0 bases, leaving 13 bases between them. The CDR3 spans 14 residues. The germline CDR1 and CDR2 sequences are KGHSH and LQKENI. CDR3 residues: CASRLGNSNYGYTF. CDR3 coding DNA: TGTGCCAGCCGCCTGGGCAATTCTAACTATGGCTACACCTTC.

The CDR3 nucleotides are TGTGCCAGTAGTATGTTAGGGAGTACCGGAAACACCATATATTTT. Protein sequence: CASSMLGSTGNTIYF. The chain carries TRBV19 and TRBJ1-3; D is ambiguous. This CDR3 spans 15 amino acids. CDR1 is LNHDA, CDR2 SQIVND, per germline (reference sequence). V was clipped by 3 bases and J by 4 bases, with 13 bases between them. Based on the CDR3 plus reference TRBV19 and TRBJ1-3, the full variable domain is DGGITQSPKYLFRKEGQNVTLSCEQNLNHDAMYWYRQDPGQGLRLIYYSQIVNDFQKGDIAEGYSVSREKKESFPLTVTSAQKNPTAFYLCASSMLGSTGNTIYFGEGSWLTVV.